These 29 T cell receptor beta chains were sequenced from one sample in a study of T cell changes during pregnancy in multiple sclerosis (dated 2019 in TCRdb). Libraries were prepared through the immunoSEQ multiplex PCR assay. The clones in this table, taken by TCRdb from immuneACCESS, are in-frame only. Not every clone is retained; where verified, under half of the shortfall comes from an unresolved V gene, and the cause of the rest is unknown. This sample holds some 40,000 clones; less than 90% were observed only once. The top ten constitute roughly 0.57% of the sample. Material: CD4+ T cells from peripheral blood mononuclear cells, obtained in the first trimester of pregnancy. These receptors all come from a female donor with multiple sclerosis, enrolled in a pregnancy study.

The rearrangement uses TRBV10-3 and TRBJ2-7; 10 bases map to TRBD1. The junction had 8 bases not matched to a gene; V was cut back by 2 bases and J by 7 bases. The CDR3 spans 15 residues. CDR1 ENHRY and CDR2 SYGVKD come from the germline V gene. CDR3: CAISEVDRGAWEQYF. CDR3 sequence (DNA): TGTGCCATCAGTGAGGTGGACAGGGGGGCGTGGGAGCAGTACTTC.

The J gene is TRBJ2-6, the V gene TRBV7-3; weak D call: TRBD2 (6 bases). Germline V gives CDR1 SGHTA, CDR2 FQGTGA. Trimming stripped 4 bases from V and 0 bases from J, with 13 bases between. The CDR3 contains 17 residues. CDR3 amino acids: CASSSPGLISGANVLTF. As DNA, the CDR3 is TGTGCCAGCAGCTCTCCGGGACTGATCTCTGGGGCCAACGTCCTGACTTTC.

The rearrangement links TRBV6-1 to TRBJ1-2; perhaps TRBD1 as D (5 bases). Germline values: CDR1 MNHNS, CDR2 SASEGT. This CDR3 is 15 amino acids long. Between the trimmed V and J ends, which lost 3 bases and 0 bases, there was a span of 11 bases. This chain's CDR3 is CASSEQGVSNYGYTF. In DNA, the CDR3 is TGTGCCAGCAGTGAGCAAGGGGTTTCTAACTATGGCTACACCTTC.

This clone was observed a handful of times. The chain links TRBV11-2 to TRBJ1-2, with 7 bases identical to TRBD1. The CDR3 has 13 amino acids. Germline lookup yields CDR1 SGHAT and CDR2 FQNNGV. The ends lost 5 bases at V and 4 bases at J; junction bases unmatched: 4. The CDR3 bases are TGTGCCAGCAGCATCGACAGGGCCTATGGCTACACCTTC. This codes for CASSIDRAYGYTF.

V is TRBV11-2 and J is TRBJ1-5; the D is unclear. Trimming left V 3 bases short and J 9 bases short, with 12 bases between. This CDR3 contains 13 residues. From germline, CDR1 is SGHAT and CDR2 FQNNGV. Here the CDR3 DNA reads TGTGCCAGCAGCTTGGACGCCCGGGGGCCCCAGCATTTT. This encodes CASSLDARGPQHF.

The chain uses TRBV4-1 and TRBJ1-2; 8 bases fit TRBD1. CDR3 length: 14 amino acids. Trimming at V came to 0 bases and at J to 4 bases, leaving 1 base not matched to a gene. Germline V gives CDR1 MGHRA, CDR2 YSYEKL. Here the CDR3 reads CASSQEDRAYGYTF. The CDR3 DNA follows: TGCGCCAGCAGCCAAGAGGACAGGGCCTATGGCTACACCTTC.

This chain joins TRBV27 and TRBJ2-3; a weak D match, TRBD1 (6 bases). The germline V gene has CDR1 MNHEY and CDR2 SMNVEV (reference sequence). Trimming removed 3 bases from V and 2 bases from J, with 12 bases in between. The CDR3 has 15 residues. The CDR3 here is CASSFLGTNTDTQYF. Written as DNA, the CDR3 is TGTGCCAGCAGTTTCTTGGGGACAAACACAGATACGCAGTATTTT.

The chain links TRBV9 to TRBJ2-4; the D gene is possibly TRBD2 (5 bases). The germline gives CDR1 SGDLS, CDR2 YYNGEE. V was shortened by 4 bases and J by 5 bases, with 19 bases between the two germline ends. The CDR3 has 16 amino acids. CDR3 in amino acids: CASSPRISESQNIQYF. CDR3 sequence (DNA): TGTGCCAGCAGCCCTCGAATTAGCGAATCCCAAAACATTCAGTACTTC.

V and J are TRBV6-1 and TRBJ2-7; TRBD1 agrees at 8 bases. Trimming removed 6 bases from V and 6 bases from J; junction bases left unmatched: 10. CDR1 and CDR2 from the germline V gene are MNHNS and SASEGT. The CDR3 extends over 14 amino acids. This chain's CDR3 is CASRKPGQGVEQYF. The CDR3 DNA is TGTGCCAGCAGAAAGCCAGGACAGGGCGTCGAGCAGTACTTC.

The chain employs TRBV18 and TRBJ2-1; 9 bases are shared with TRBD2. The germline V gene encodes CDR1 KGHSH and CDR2 LQKENI. The V segment lost 0 bases and the J segment 9 bases; nucleotides outside the gene matches: 12. The CDR3 is made up of 17 amino acids. CDR3 residues: CASSPPILAGSQGEQFF. Here the CDR3 DNA reads TGTGCCAGCTCACCACCGATACTAGCGGGTTCCCAGGGTGAGCAGTTCTTC.

This clone was observed once. V and J are TRBV7-9 and TRBJ2-3; TRBD1 aligns across 10 bases. CDR3 length equals 17 residues. The germline V gene encodes CDR1 SEHNR and CDR2 FQNEAQ (reference sequence). V gave up 5 bases and J gave up 3 bases; unmatched junction bases: 11. The CDR3 is CASSPPPPDRGTDTQYF. The CDR3 DNA reads as TGTGCCAGCAGCCCCCCTCCCCCGGACAGGGGGACAGATACGCAGTATTTT.

The chain links TRBV11-2 to TRBJ2-5, with 8 nucleotides matching TRBD2. The V and J ends lost 1 base and 4 bases, in that order; junction bases with no gene match: 8. CDR1 and CDR2 (germline): SGHAT, FQNNGV. This CDR3 is built from 16 residues. CDR3 nucleotide sequence: TGTGCCAGCAGCTTAGGGACTAGCCTAGGTCGAGAGACCCAGTACTTC. This gives the protein CASSLGTSLGRETQYF.

This clone was observed a single time. The chain links TRBV30 to TRBJ1-1; D is uncertain. V was shortened by 8 bases and J by 1 base, with 8 bases between the two germline ends. The CDR3 is 11 residues long. The germline V gene has CDR1 GTSNPN and CDR2 SVGIG (reference sequence). The DNA of the CDR3 is TGTGCCGCAGAACAGAACACTGAAGCTTTCTTT. Its translation: CAAEQNTEAFF. The variable domain in full, completed from reference TRBV30 and TRBJ1-1, reads SQTIHQWPATLVQPVGSPLSLECTVEGTSNPNLYWYRQAAGRGLQLLFYSVGIGQISSEVPQNLSASRPQDRQFILSSKKLLLSDSGFYLCAAEQNTEAFFGQGTRLTVV.

This chain joins TRBV4-2 and TRBJ2-5; 10 nucleotides line up with TRBD1. V was clipped by 1 base and J by 5 bases; unmatched bases: 1. Germline V gene sequence: CDR1 LGHNA, CDR2 YNFKEQ. This CDR3 is built from 14 residues. The CDR3 sequence: CASSQGTGGETQYF. The CDR3 DNA reads TGTGCCAGCAGCCAAGGGACAGGGGGGGAGACCCAGTACTTC.

This clone was detected a few times. The rearrangement uses TRBV4-3 and TRBJ1-5; the D is unclear. The V and J ends lost 0 bases and 4 bases respectively, with 7 bases between them. The germline gives CDR1 LGHNA, CDR2 YSLEER. The CDR3 contains 14 residues. Here the CDR3 DNA reads TGCGCCAGCAGCCAAGATGGCCGAAATCAGCCCCAGCATTTT. It is translated as CASSQDGRNQPQHF.

J is TRBJ1-1 and V is TRBV2; 9 nucleotides match TRBD1. CDR1 SNHLY and CDR2 FYNNEI come from the germline V gene. CDR3 length: 14 amino acids. Trimming at V came to 6 bases and at J to 4 bases, leaving 6 bases not matched to a gene. The CDR3: CASRRGQGGTEAFF. DNA of the CDR3: TGTGCCAGCAGGAGGGGACAGGGCGGCACTGAAGCTTTCTTT.

The rearrangement uses TRBV27 and TRBJ2-3; the match to TRBD2 covers 7 bases. CDR1 is MNHEY and CDR2 is SMNVEV in the germline V gene (reference sequence). With 8 bases clipped from V and 4 bases from J, the junction kept 9 bases outside the gene matches. CDR3 length: 14 residues. The CDR3 loop is CASGKGRDPDTQYF. The CDR3 bases are TGTGCCAGCGGGAAGGGGAGGGACCCAGATACGCAGTATTTT.

This clone occurred once. The V call is TRBV5-1, the J call TRBJ2-1; 7 nucleotides match TRBD2. CDR3 length equals 14 residues. V shed 2 bases, J shed 5 bases, and the junction held 4 bases outside the gene matches. Germline assignment: CDR1 SGHRS and CDR2 YFSETQ. CDR3 in DNA: TGCGCCAGCAGCTTACTAGCGAGCGACAATGAGCAGTTCTTC. Translated, it gives CASSLLASDNEQFF.

This chain links TRBV27 with TRBJ2-7; D is possibly TRBD2 (6 bases). The CDR3 is 13 residues long. CDR1 and CDR2 (germline): MNHEY, SMNVEV (reference sequence). The V end lost 8 bases, the J end lost 6 bases, and 17 bases lay between the germline ends. As DNA, the CDR3 is TGTGCCAGCCGAATCGGGTTGGGAGGCGAGCAGTACTTC. Its protein product is CASRIGLGGEQYF.

The V and J genes are TRBV27 and TRBJ2-7, with TRBD1 matching over 10 bases. The CDR3 has 13 residues. The germline V gene has CDR1 MNHEY and CDR2 SMNVEV (reference sequence). Unmatched junction bases numbered 2, after V lost 3 bases and J lost 6 bases. CDR3 coding DNA: TGTGCCAGCAGTTTTAGGGACAGGGGCGAGCAGTACTTC. Protein: CASSFRDRGEQYF.

The chain combines TRBV5-1 with TRBJ2-3; D possibly corresponds to TRBD1 (5 bases). CDR1 is SGHRS, CDR2 YFSETQ, per germline. The CDR3 has 16 amino acids. V was clipped by 2 bases and J by 0 bases, with 13 bases between them. CDR3 in amino acids: CASSLTGSASTDTQYF. The CDR3 DNA sequence: TGCGCCAGCAGCTTAACAGGATCAGCTAGCACAGATACGCAGTATTTT. The full variable domain, in which reference TRBV5-1 and TRBJ2-3 provide the parts outside the CDR3, is KAGVTQTPRYLIKTRGQQVTLSCSPISGHRSVSWYQQTPGQGLQFLFEYFSETQRNKGNFPGRFSGRQFSNSRSEMNVSTLELGDSALYLCASSLTGSASTDTQYFGPGTRLTVL.

The chain combines TRBV9 with TRBJ2-7, with 11 bases aligning to TRBD2. The V segment lost 0 bases and the J segment 4 bases; nucleotides outside the gene matches: 12. Germline CDR1 reads SGDLS; CDR2 reads YYNGEE. There are 18 residues in the CDR3. The CDR3: CASSVAPRLAGTRYEQYF. CDR3 nucleotides: TGTGCCAGCAGCGTAGCCCCGAGACTAGCGGGAACTCGTTACGAGCAGTACTTC. Filled out from reference TRBV9 and TRBJ2-7, the complete variable domain reads DSGVTQTPKHLITATGQRVTLRCSPRSGDLSVYWYQQSLDQGLQFLIQYYNGEERAKGNILERFSAQQFPDLHSELNLSSLELGDSALYFCASSVAPRLAGTRYEQYFGPGTRLTVT.

This chain joins TRBV5-8 and TRBJ2-7; D not resolved. Trimming stripped 4 bases from V and 7 bases from J, with 21 bases between. Per germline, CDR1 SGHTS and CDR2 YDEGEE. This CDR3 is 15 amino acids long. This CDR3 reads CASSLRISERWEQYF. The CDR3 region has the DNA TGTGCCAGCAGCCTGAGGATATCGGAGCGTTGGGAGCAGTACTTC.

The chain links TRBV10-1 to TRBJ2-1, with 11 bases matching TRBD2. V was clipped by 0 bases and J by 5 bases; unmatched bases: 6. The CDR3 has 17 amino acids. Germline CDR1 WNHNN, CDR2 SYGVQD (reference sequence). The CDR3 DNA reads as TGCGCCAGCAGTGAGTCGGAGTCTAGCGGGAGGAACAATGAGCAGTTCTTC. The encoded protein is CASSESESSGRNNEQFF.

The chain is built from TRBV7-2 and TRBJ2-7, with 8 bases lining up with TRBD2. From germline, CDR1 is SGHTA and CDR2 FQGNSA. The CDR3 contains 16 residues. V lost 5 bases and J lost 6; bases outside the gene matches: 15. The DNA for the CDR3 is TGTGCCAGCAGCCCGGGGGCAGCGGGAGTAACTTCCGAGCAGTACTTC. Its translation is CASSPGAAGVTSEQYF.

The chain is built from TRBV18 and TRBJ1-5, with 10 bases that match TRBD1. J lost 0 bases, V lost 2 bases, and 7 bases had no gene match. The CDR3 length is 18 residues. Germline V gives CDR1 KGHSH, CDR2 LQKENI. CDR3 residues: CASSPVPGDRGSNQPQHF. CDR3 in DNA: TGTGCCAGCTCACCAGTCCCTGGGGACAGGGGTAGCAATCAGCCCCAGCATTTT.

The chain carries TRBV30 and TRBJ2-4, with D possibly TRBD2 on 5 matching bases. The CDR3 consists of 15 residues. Trimming took off 1 base at V and 3 bases at J, with 13 bases between the two ends. Germline CDR1 is GTSNPN and CDR2 is SVGIG (reference sequence). The DNA of the CDR3 is TGTGCCTGGAGTGGGGCGGCGCGGGTCAAAAACATTCAGTACTTC. Translation gives CAWSGAARVKNIQYF.

The chain uses TRBV5-1 and TRBJ1-1, with D unresolved. CDR3 length: 15 residues. The germline gives CDR1 SGHRS, CDR2 YFSETQ. Trimming shortened V by 8 bases and J by 4 bases, and 21 bases separated the two germline ends. The CDR3 DNA reads as TGCGCCAGTAAGTCCAATCCAGGTGTGGCCACTGAAGCTTTCTTT. Its translation is CASKSNPGVATEAFF.

The chain combines TRBV6-1 with TRBJ1-1; TRBD1 is a possible D gene (5 bases). Trimming removed 2 bases at V and 0 bases at J, with 10 bases between. The CDR3 has 15 amino acids. Germline CDR1 is MNHNS and CDR2 is SASEGT. CDR3 in DNA: TGTGCCAGCAGTGAAAATCTCAGGGTGAACACTGAAGCTTTCTTT. Translated, it gives CASSENLRVNTEAFF.